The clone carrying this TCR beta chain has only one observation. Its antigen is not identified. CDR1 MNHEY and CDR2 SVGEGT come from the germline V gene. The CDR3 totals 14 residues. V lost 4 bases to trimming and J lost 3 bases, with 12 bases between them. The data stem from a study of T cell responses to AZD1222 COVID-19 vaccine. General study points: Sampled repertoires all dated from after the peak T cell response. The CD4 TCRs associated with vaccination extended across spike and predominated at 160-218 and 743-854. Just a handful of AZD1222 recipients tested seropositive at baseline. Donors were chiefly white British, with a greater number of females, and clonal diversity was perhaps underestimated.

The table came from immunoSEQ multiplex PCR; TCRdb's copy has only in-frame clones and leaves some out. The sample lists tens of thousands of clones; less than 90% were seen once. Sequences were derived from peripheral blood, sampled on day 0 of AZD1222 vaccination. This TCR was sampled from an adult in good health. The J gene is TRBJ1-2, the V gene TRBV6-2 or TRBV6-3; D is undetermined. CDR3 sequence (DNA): TGTGCCAGCAGTTCCGGTTGGGAGGACTATGGCTACACCTTC. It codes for CASSSGWEDYGYTF.